Each of the 18 T cell receptor beta chains below was sequenced from the same sample in a study of blood T cell repertoires in COVID-19 (TCRdb year 2020). Library generation was performed with the immunoSEQ multiplex PCR assay. TCRdb took this table from immuneACCESS and kept in-frame rearrangements with V and J called. Such tables lack part of the clones; where checked against another copy, unresolved V genes explain under half of the gap, and the rest is unexplained. For this sample the table gives 150,000 to 200,000 clones, of which roughly four fifths were detected only once. The ten largest clonotypes hold roughly 9.6% of the sample. Sequences were obtained from PBMCs or T cells enriched from blood (not recorded which). The source is a man aged 50 or older who had recovered from COVID-19.

This rearrangement joins TRBV29-1 to TRBJ2-1, with 13 bases lining up with TRBD2. Germline values: CDR1 SQVTM, CDR2 ANQGSEA. The CDR3 extends over 15 amino acids. Germline trimming cut 4 bases from V and 1 base from J; bases unmatched to any gene: 1. The CDR3 sequence: CSVGTSGGSYNEQFF. For the CDR3, the DNA is TGCAGCGTTGGGACTAGCGGGGGTTCCTACAATGAGCAGTTCTTC.

CDR3 region: CASQGLSSGANVLTF. The CDR3 coding sequence is TGTGCCAGCCAGGGACTGTCCTCTGGGGCCAACGTCCTGACTTTC. The chain has TRBV27 and TRBJ2-6; a weak D match, TRBD2 (6 bases). The V and J ends lost 8 bases and 0 bases respectively, with 11 bases between them. Germline V lookup: CDR1 MNHEY, CDR2 SMNVEV (reference sequence). This CDR3 has 15 amino acids.

The V and J genes are TRBV2 and TRBJ2-5; D perhaps matches TRBD2 (7 bases). Trimming shortened V by 4 bases and J by 2 bases, and 14 bases separated the two germline ends. This CDR3 has 15 amino acids. Germline CDR1 SNHLY, CDR2 FYNNEI. Here the CDR3 DNA reads TGTGCCAGCAGTGGGGCGGGGGCGGTACAAGAGACCCAGTACTTC. Protein sequence: CASSGAGAVQETQYF.

This rearrangement joins TRBV11-2 to TRBJ2-2; D might be TRBD2 (5 bases). This CDR3 is 16 amino acids long. Per germline, CDR1 SGHAT and CDR2 FQNNGV. The germline V and J ends were trimmed by 2 bases and 1 base, with 11 bases remaining between them. The CDR3 region has the DNA TGTGCCAGCAGCTTACCTCGGACTCTGAACACCGGGGAGCTGTTTTTT. The encoded protein is CASSLPRTLNTGELFF.

The V call is TRBV30, the J call TRBJ2-5, with 9 bases identical to TRBD1. Germline assignment: CDR1 GTSNPN and CDR2 SVGIG (reference sequence). The CDR3 runs to 15 residues. After removal of 3 bases from V and 1 base from J, the junction contained 6 bases not matched to a gene. CDR3 sequence (DNA): TGTGCCTGGAGCGCCGGGACAGGGTCCCAAGAGACCCAGTACTTC. It is translated as CAWSAGTGSQETQYF.

V gene TRBV6-5 combines with J gene TRBJ1-5, with no clear D. Germline CDR1 MNHEY, CDR2 SVGAGI. The CDR3 runs to 14 residues. V was cut by 5 bases and J by 2 bases, with 10 bases left in between. The CDR3 DNA reads TGTGCCAGCAGTCCGTACGGGGGCAATCAGCCCCAGCATTTT. Translating it yields CASSPYGGNQPQHF.

The J gene is TRBJ2-3, the V gene TRBV6-5, with D unresolved. Trimming cost V 8 bases and J 2 bases, with 17 bases left between them. Germline V gene sequence: CDR1 MNHEY, CDR2 SVGAGI. The CDR3 is 15 residues long. The CDR3 region is CASLFSPPDTDTQYF. Written as DNA, the CDR3 is TGTGCCAGCCTATTTTCCCCTCCTGACACAGATACGCAGTATTTT.

This clone occurred once. CDR3 amino acids: CASSQPVGANSPLHF. Written as DNA, the CDR3 is TGTGCCAGCAGCCAGCCCGTAGGGGCAAATTCACCCCTCCACTTT. The chain couples TRBV3-1 (or the pseudogene TRBV3-2) to TRBJ1-6; tentative D call: TRBD1 (5 bases). The CDR3 is 15 residues long. The V gene lost 3 bases and the J gene lost 7 bases, with 13 bases spanning the gap. The V gene's germline CDR1 is LGHDT and CDR2 YNNKEL (reference sequence).

The chain combines TRBV4-2 with TRBJ2-7; TRBD1 aligns across 7 bases. Germline V CDR1 and CDR2: LGHNA, YNFKEQ. The CDR3 has 15 residues. V shed 4 bases and J 7 bases; nucleotides not matched to a gene: 13. The CDR3 here is CASSLPGDSSKEQYF. The CDR3, as DNA: TGTGCCAGCAGCCTACCCGGGGACAGCTCAAAAGAGCAGTACTTC.

The chain couples TRBV11-1 to TRBJ2-7; perhaps TRBD2 as D (6 bases). This CDR3 is 15 amino acids long. Germline CDR1 is SGHAT and CDR2 is FQDESV (reference sequence). V lost 2 bases and J lost 4, with 15 bases in between. The CDR3 loop is CASSLRYPGGYEQYF. CDR3 DNA: TGTGCCAGCAGCTTACGCTACCCTGGGGGGTACGAGCAGTACTTC.

Notes on this clone: A junction end diverges from the germline sequence, so it may reflect a read error. The rearrangement joins TRBV5-1 to TRBJ2-1, with no clear D. The CDR3 totals 14 residues. Germline V gives CDR1 SGHRS, CDR2 YFSETQ. The CDR3 region is CASSLGGSHNEQFF. The CDR3 DNA is TGCGCCAGCAGCTTGGGAGGCTCCCACAATGAGCAGTTCTTC. Full variable domain (missing parts from reference TRBV5-1 and TRBJ2-1): KAGVTQTPRYLIKTRGQQVTLSCSPISGHRSVSWYQQTPGQGLQFLFEYFSETQRNKGNFPGRFSGRQFSNSRSEMNVSTLELGDSALYLCASSLGGSHNEQFFGPGTRLTVL.

V and J are TRBV10-2 and TRBJ2-5; TRBD1 matches at 12 bases. This CDR3 has 17 residues. The V and J ends lost 4 bases and 5 bases, in that order; junction bases with no gene match: 11. Germline V gene lookup returns CDR1 WSHSY and CDR2 SAAADI. As DNA, the CDR3 is TGCGCCAGCAGTGTCGGGACCGGGACAGGGGGCTCGGAGACCCAGTACTTC. It translates to CASSVGTGTGGSETQYF.

The CDR3 spells CASSLGVTSGRANNEQFF. As DNA, the CDR3 is TGTGCCAGCAGCTTAGGGGTGACTAGCGGGAGGGCCAACAATGAGCAGTTCTTC. V and J are TRBV11-3 and TRBJ2-1; 14 bases align to TRBD2. Per the germline V gene, CDR1 is SGHNT and CDR2 is YENEEA. This CDR3 contains 18 residues. V shed 1 base and J 5 bases; nucleotides not matched to a gene: 7.

Only one count was recorded for this clone. The CDR3 spells CATGQAPNYGYTF. CDR3 DNA sequence: TGTGCCACCGGACAGGCCCCTAACTATGGCTACACCTTC. The chain combines TRBV12-3 or TRBV12-4 with TRBJ1-2; 7 nucleotides align to TRBD1. The CDR3 is made up of 13 amino acids. V was clipped by 10 bases and J by 0 bases; unmatched bases: 5.

V is TRBV10-2 and J is TRBJ1-5; D not certain. CDR3 length: 16 residues. The germline gives CDR1 WSHSY, CDR2 SAAADI. Trimming pared 0 bases from V and 5 bases from J, leaving 14 bases between. The CDR3 region has the DNA TGCGCCAGCAGTGAGTCAGACTTCACTGCGGATCAGCCCCAGCATTTT. Translated, it gives CASSESDFTADQPQHF.

Written as DNA, the CDR3 is TGTGCCAGCTCACCCGGACAGGAAGAGACTTACACCTTC. Translating gives CASSPGQEETYTF. V is TRBV18 and J is TRBJ1-2; TRBD1 matches at 7 bases. The CDR3 extends over 13 amino acids. The V and J ends lost 3 bases and 11 bases, in that order; junction bases with no gene match: 9. CDR1 is KGHSH, CDR2 LQKENI, per germline.

CDR3 nucleotide sequence: TGCAGCGTTGATCCCCTGGCCAAAAACATTCAGTACTTC. Its translation is CSVDPLAKNIQYF. The chain recombines TRBV29-1 with TRBJ2-4; D gene unclear. Germline CDR1 reads SQVTM; CDR2 reads ANQGSEA. Deletions cut 3 bases from V and 1 base from J, with 7 bases between. The CDR3 totals 13 residues.

This rearrangement joins TRBV9 to TRBJ2-3; weak D call: TRBD2 (6 bases). The CDR3 has 14 residues. Per germline, CDR1 SGDLS and CDR2 YYNGEE. V gave up 4 bases and J gave up 2 bases, with 11 bases separating them. CDR3 loop: CASSSGLYTDTQYF. CDR3 nucleotide sequence: TGTGCCAGCAGCTCCGGACTATACACAGATACGCAGTATTTT.